These 16 T cell receptor beta chains originate from one sample sequenced in a study of response to subunit inactivated influenza vaccine. TCRdb used MiXCR to reprocess the RT-PCR reads, holding one entry per CDR3 protein. The repertoire includes 560,000 or so distinct CDR3 sequences, about 8% of them detected once, and 10% to 15% sits in the top ten. The specimen comprised PBMCs from blood, sampled about 23 months after vaccination. All receptors come from a man in his fifties or sixties who received an inactivated influenza vaccine.

In this sample, this clonotype turned up a few times. The chain has TRBV4-3 and TRBJ2-7; no clear D. V lost 4 bases to trimming and J lost 0 bases, with 4 bases between them. Germline V CDR1 and CDR2: LGHNA, YSLEER. The CDR3 has 12 residues. The CDR3 bases are TGCGCCAGCAGCCGAAACTCCTACGAGCAGTACTTC. The encoded protein is CASSRNSYEQYF.

This clonotype showed up just a few times. The chain employs TRBV12-3 or TRBV12-4 and TRBJ1-1; maybe TRBD1 (6 bases). Trimming took off 8 bases at V and 11 bases at J, with 18 bases between the two ends. The CDR3 sequence is 12 residues long. CDR3 nucleotides: TGTGCCAGCCTTCTCGGGGGGGCAAGGGCTTTCTTT. It codes for CASLLGGARAFF.

Ten or more counts support this clonotype. The chain joins TRBV10-3 to TRBJ2-1; D is possibly TRBD1 or TRBD2 (5 bases each). Germline V CDR1 and CDR2: ENHRY, SYGVKD. The length of the CDR3 is 11 residues. Trimming pared 10 bases from V and 8 bases from J, leaving 12 bases between. CDR3 sequence: CATQVGDEQFF. The CDR3 DNA sequence: TGTGCCACTCAGGTGGGGGATGAGCAGTTCTTC.

Turning to this clonotype: A much more abundant neighbour one base away suggests this may be a read error. The genes are TRBV18 and TRBJ1-1; 8 positions agree with TRBD1. Germline V gene data show CDR1 as KGHSH and CDR2 as LQKENI. Trimming took 8 bases from V and 5 from J; bases not matched to a gene: 7. The CDR3 covers 13 residues. This chain's CDR3 is CASALQGETEAFF. In nucleotides, the CDR3 is TGTGCCAGCGCATTACAGGGGGAGACTGAAGCTTTCTTT.

V is TRBV5-5 and J is TRBJ1-3, with a possible D match to TRBD1 (5 bases). The CDR3 totals 15 residues. Germline CDR1 reads SGHKS; CDR2 reads YYEKEE (reference sequence). V lost 4 bases to trimming and J lost 4 bases, with 15 bases between them. CDR3 amino acids: CASSAHVGQGNTIYF. CDR3 DNA sequence: TGTGCCAGCAGCGCCCATGTCGGACAAGGAAACACCATATATTTT. Complete variable domain (other parts from reference TRBV5-5 and TRBJ1-3): DAGVTQSPTHLIKTRGQQVTLRCSPISGHKSVSWYQQVLGQGPQFIFQYYEKEERGRGNFPDRFSARQFPNYSSELNVNALLLGDSALYLCASSAHVGQGNTIYFGEGSWLTVV.

This clonotype appeared a few times. J is TRBJ2-1 and V is TRBV24-1, with 7 bases fitting TRBD1. CDR1 is KGHDR and CDR2 is SFDVKD in the germline V gene. The CDR3 length is 13 residues. V lost 5 bases to trimming and J lost 6 bases; unmatched junction nucleotides: 3. For the CDR3, the DNA is TGTGCCACCAGTGCGGCAGGGGGCAATGAGCAGTTCTTC. Translation gives CATSAAGGNEQFF.

This clonotype was counted between two and nine times. The CDR3 is CSVATLDNLNTEAFF. CDR3 sequence (DNA): TGCAGCGTCGCTACACTGGACAACCTGAACACTGAAGCTTTCTTT. V usage is TRBV29-1 and J usage is TRBJ1-1; possibly TRBD1 for D (5 bases). Germline CDR1 and CDR2: SQVTM and ANQGSEA. The CDR3 is made up of 15 amino acids. Trimming stripped 6 bases from V and 0 bases from J, with 17 bases between. The full variable domain, rest sourced from reference TRBV29-1 and TRBJ1-1, is SAVISQKPSRDICQRGTSLTIQCQVDSQVTMMFWYRQQPGQSLTLIATANQGSEATYESGFVIDKFPISRPNLTFSTLTVSNMSPEDSSIYLCSVATLDNLNTEAFFGQGTRLTVV.

This clonotype was recorded at least ten times. The rearrangement joins TRBV12-3 or TRBV12-4 to TRBJ2-7; D unresolved. Trimming took off 5 bases at V and 6 bases at J, with 11 bases between the two ends. This CDR3 is built from 12 residues. The CDR3 DNA sequence: TGTGCCAGCAGTCTCAGTGTCAGCGAGCAGTACTTC. Its protein is CASSLSVSEQYF.

The CDR3 DNA is TGCAGCGTTGAAAGACTGGTCCGAGAGACCCAGTACTTC. Translated, it gives CSVERLVRETQYF. The V call is TRBV29-1, the J call TRBJ2-5; D gene unclear. V shed 2 bases and J shed 4 bases, with 11 bases lying between them. Germline V lookup: CDR1 SQVTM, CDR2 ANQGSEA. CDR3 length equals 13 residues.

The V call is TRBV20-1, the J call TRBJ2-1, with D possibly matching TRBD2 (7 bases). CDR3 length equals 13 residues. Per the germline V gene, CDR1 is DFQATT and CDR2 is SNEGSKA (reference sequence). V gave up 6 bases and J gave up 4 bases, with 13 bases separating them. The CDR3 region is CSAGGGGYNEQFF. CDR3 DNA sequence: TGCAGTGCCGGAGGGGGGGGATACAATGAGCAGTTCTTC.

This clonotype was picked up a small number of times. The genes are TRBV7-2 and TRBJ1-3; D is ambiguous. The V end lost 2 bases, the J end lost 0 bases, and 11 bases lay between the germline ends. This CDR3 has 16 amino acids. Germline CDR1 reads SGHTA; CDR2 reads FQGNSA. The CDR3 DNA follows: TGTGCCAGCAGCTTATGGGCGGCGGCCTCTGGAAACACCATATATTTT. Encoded protein: CASSLWAAASGNTIYF.

In its sample, this clonotype was seen a few times. In DNA, the CDR3 is TGCAGCGTTGATTATCTAGCGCAATACAATGAGCAGTTCTTC. Its translation is CSVDYLAQYNEQFF. The chain uses TRBV29-1 and TRBJ2-1; the D gene is possibly TRBD2 (6 bases). Germline V gene lookup returns CDR1 SQVTM and CDR2 ANQGSEA. Between the trimmed V and J ends, which lost 3 bases and 4 bases, there was a span of 13 bases. This CDR3 has 14 residues.

Only a few counts were recorded for this clonotype. The chain has TRBV5-1 and TRBJ1-4, with 8 bases aligning to TRBD1. V shed 2 bases and J 3 bases; nucleotides not matched to a gene: 9. The CDR3 extends over 17 amino acids. Germline CDR1 is SGHRS and CDR2 is YFSETQ. Written as DNA, the CDR3 is TGCGCCAGCAGCTTTCGGCAGGGGGCGCGGGCTAATGAAAAACTGTTTTTT. It specifies CASSFRQGARANEKLFF. The full variable domain, in which reference TRBV5-1 and TRBJ1-4 provide the parts outside the CDR3, is KAGVTQTPRYLIKTRGQQVTLSCSPISGHRSVSWYQQTPGQGLQFLFEYFSETQRNKGNFPGRFSGRQFSNSRSEMNVSTLELGDSALYLCASSFRQGARANEKLFFGSGTQLSVL.

This clonotype was seen at least ten times. The chain carries TRBV5-1 and TRBJ1-1; the D is unclear. The CDR3 consists of 11 residues. The V end was cut by 5 bases, the J end by 5 bases, with 7 bases between. Germline V gene sequence: CDR1 SGHRS, CDR2 YFSETQ. The CDR3 reads CASRGETEAFF. The CDR3 DNA reads TGCGCCAGCAGAGGTGAAACTGAAGCTTTCTTT.

V is TRBV5-1 and J is TRBJ1-1, with unresolved D. The V end lost 4 bases, the J end lost 0 bases, and 13 bases lay between the germline ends. The CDR3 is made up of 15 amino acids. The germline CDR1 and CDR2 sequences are SGHRS and YFSETQ. CDR3 sequence (DNA): TGCGCCAGCAGCCCTCTTGAAGATATGAACACTGAAGCTTTCTTT. Translated: CASSPLEDMNTEAFF.

The J gene is TRBJ2-7, the V gene TRBV27, with D unclear. CDR3 length: 11 residues. CDR1 is MNHEY and CDR2 is SMNVEV in the germline V gene (reference sequence). With 8 bases removed from V and 3 bases from J, the gap between germline ends came to 8 bases. In DNA, the CDR3 is TGTGCCAGCCGGACGGACTACGAGCAGTACTTC. It specifies CASRTDYEQYF.